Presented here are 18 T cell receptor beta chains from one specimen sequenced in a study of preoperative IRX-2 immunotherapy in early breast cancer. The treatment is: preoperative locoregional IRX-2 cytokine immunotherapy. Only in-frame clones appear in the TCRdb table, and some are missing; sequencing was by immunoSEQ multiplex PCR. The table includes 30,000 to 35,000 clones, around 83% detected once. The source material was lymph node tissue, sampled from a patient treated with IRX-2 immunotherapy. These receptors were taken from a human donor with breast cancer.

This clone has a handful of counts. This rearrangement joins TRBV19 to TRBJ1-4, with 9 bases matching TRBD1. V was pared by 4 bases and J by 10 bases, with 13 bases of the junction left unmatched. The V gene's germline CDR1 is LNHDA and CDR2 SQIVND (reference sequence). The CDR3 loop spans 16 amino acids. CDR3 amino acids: CASSTSATGGGGKLFF. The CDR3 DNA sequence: TGTGCCAGTAGTACCTCAGCGACAGGGGGTGGCGGAAAACTGTTTTTT.

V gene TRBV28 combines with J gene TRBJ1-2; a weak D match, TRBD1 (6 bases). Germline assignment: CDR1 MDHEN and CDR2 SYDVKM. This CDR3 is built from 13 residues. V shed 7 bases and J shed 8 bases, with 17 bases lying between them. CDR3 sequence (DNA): TGTGCCAGCACTCTCCAACAGGGCGGGGGCTACACCTTC. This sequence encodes CASTLQQGGGYTF.

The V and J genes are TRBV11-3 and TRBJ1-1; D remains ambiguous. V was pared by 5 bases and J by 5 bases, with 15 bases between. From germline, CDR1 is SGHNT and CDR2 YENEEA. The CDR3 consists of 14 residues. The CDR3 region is CASSTEPLGTEAFF. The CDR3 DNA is TGTGCCAGCAGCACGGAGCCCTTGGGAACTGAAGCTTTCTTT.

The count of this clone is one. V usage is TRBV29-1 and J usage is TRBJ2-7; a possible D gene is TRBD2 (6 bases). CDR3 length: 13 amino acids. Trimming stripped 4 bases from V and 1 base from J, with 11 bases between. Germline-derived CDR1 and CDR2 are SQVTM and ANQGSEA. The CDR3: CSVGAGGSYEQYF. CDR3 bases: TGCAGCGTTGGGGCAGGAGGGTCCTACGAGCAGTACTTC.

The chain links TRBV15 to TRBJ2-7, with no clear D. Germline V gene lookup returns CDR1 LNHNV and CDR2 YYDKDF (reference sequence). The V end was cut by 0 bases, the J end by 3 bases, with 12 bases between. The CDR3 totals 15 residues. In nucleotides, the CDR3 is TGTGCCACCAGCAGAGATCTTGGAGTGAACTACGAGCAGTACTTC. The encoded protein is CATSRDLGVNYEQYF.

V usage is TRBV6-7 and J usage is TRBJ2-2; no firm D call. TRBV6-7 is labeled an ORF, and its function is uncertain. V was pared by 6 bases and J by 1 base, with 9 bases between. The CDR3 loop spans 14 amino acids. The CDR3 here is CASRRTQNTGELFF. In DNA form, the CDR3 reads TGTGCCAGCAGGCGTACCCAGAACACCGGGGAGCTGTTTTTT.

CDR3 DNA sequence: TGTGCCAGCTCACCACCATTTTCCCAGAGGGGAAGAGACAATGAGCAGTTCTTC. The encoded protein is CASSPPFSQRGRDNEQFF. The chain employs TRBV18 and TRBJ2-1, with D possibly being TRBD1 or TRBD2 (5 bases each). The CDR3 totals 18 residues. CDR1 and CDR2 (germline): KGHSH, LQKENI. Trimming left V 0 bases short and J 5 bases short, with 20 bases between. The variable domain in full, with the rest retrieved from reference TRBV18 and TRBJ2-1, is NAGVMQNPRHLVRRRGQEARLRCSPMKGHSHVYWYRQLPEEGLKFMVYLQKENIIDESGMPKERFSAEFPKEGPSILRIQQVVRGDSAAYFCASSPPFSQRGRDNEQFFGPGTRLTVL.

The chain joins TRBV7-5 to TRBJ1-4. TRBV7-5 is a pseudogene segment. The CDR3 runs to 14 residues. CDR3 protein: CASSLGPAYEKLFF. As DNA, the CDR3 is TGTGCCAGCAGCTTAGGACCAGCGTATGAAAAACTGTTTTTT.

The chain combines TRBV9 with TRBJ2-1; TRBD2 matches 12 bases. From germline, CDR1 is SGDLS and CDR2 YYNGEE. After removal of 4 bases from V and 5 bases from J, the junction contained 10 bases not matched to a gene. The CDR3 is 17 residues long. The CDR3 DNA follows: TGTGCCAGCAGCCTAAGCGCTCTAGCGGGAGGGAACAATGAGCAGTTCTTC. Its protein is CASSLSALAGGNNEQFF.

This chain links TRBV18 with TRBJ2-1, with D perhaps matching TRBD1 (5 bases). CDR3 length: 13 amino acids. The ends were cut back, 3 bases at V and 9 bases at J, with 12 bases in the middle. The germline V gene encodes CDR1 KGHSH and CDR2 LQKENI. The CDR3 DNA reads TGTGCCAGCTCACCGACACCTAGGGGTGAGCAGTTCTTC. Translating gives CASSPTPRGEQFF.

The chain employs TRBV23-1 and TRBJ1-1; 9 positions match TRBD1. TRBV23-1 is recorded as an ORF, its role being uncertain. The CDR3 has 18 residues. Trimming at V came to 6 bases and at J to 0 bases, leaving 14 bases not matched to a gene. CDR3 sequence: CASSQDMDRGFLNTEAFF. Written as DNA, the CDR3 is TGCGCCAGCAGCCAAGATATGGACAGGGGCTTTTTGAACACTGAAGCTTTCTTT.

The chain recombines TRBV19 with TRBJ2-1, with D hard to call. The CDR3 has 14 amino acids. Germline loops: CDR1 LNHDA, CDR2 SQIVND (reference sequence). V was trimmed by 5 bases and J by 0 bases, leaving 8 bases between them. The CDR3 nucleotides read TGTGCCAGTAGTGCCCAACCCTCCTACAATGAGCAGTTCTTC. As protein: CASSAQPSYNEQFF.

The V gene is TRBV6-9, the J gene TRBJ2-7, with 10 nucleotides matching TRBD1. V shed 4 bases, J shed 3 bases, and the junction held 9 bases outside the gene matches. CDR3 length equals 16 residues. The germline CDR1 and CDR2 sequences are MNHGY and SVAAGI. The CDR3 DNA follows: TGTGCCAGCAGTTGGCCCCGGGACAGGGGAGGCTACGAGCAGTACTTC. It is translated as CASSWPRDRGGYEQYF.

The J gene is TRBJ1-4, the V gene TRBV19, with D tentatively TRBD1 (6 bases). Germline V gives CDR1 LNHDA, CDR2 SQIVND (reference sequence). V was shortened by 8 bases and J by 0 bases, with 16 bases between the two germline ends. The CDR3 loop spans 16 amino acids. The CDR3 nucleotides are TGTGCCAGTCTATCCGGGACACCAGCAACTAATGAAAAACTGTTTTTT. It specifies CASLSGTPATNEKLFF.

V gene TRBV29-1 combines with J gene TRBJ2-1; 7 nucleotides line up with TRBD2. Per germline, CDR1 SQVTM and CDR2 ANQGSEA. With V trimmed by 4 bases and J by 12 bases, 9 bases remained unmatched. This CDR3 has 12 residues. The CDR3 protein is CSVGGLGFVQFF. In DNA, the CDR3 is TGCAGCGTTGGAGGACTAGGGTTCGTGCAGTTCTTC.

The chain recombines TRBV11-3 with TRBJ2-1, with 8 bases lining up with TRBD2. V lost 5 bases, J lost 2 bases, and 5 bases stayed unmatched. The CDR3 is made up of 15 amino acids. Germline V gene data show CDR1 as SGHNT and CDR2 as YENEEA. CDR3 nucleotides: TGTGCCAGCAGCCCTAGGCGGGGGGCCTACAATGAGCAGTTCTTC. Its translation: CASSPRRGAYNEQFF.

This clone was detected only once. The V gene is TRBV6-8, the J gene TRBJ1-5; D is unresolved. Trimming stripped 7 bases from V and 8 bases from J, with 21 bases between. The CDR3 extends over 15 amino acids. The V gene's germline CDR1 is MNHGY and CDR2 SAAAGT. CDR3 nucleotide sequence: TGTGCCAGCACGTACCGGGCAGACGTCTCGGAGCCCCAGCATTTT. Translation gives CASTYRADVSEPQHF.

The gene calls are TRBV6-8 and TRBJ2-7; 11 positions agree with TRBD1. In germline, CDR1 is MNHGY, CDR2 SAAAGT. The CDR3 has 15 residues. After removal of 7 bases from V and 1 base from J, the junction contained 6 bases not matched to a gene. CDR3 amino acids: CASTRGQGVSYEQYF. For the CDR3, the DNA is TGTGCCAGCACCAGGGGACAGGGGGTATCCTACGAGCAGTACTTC.